This TCR beta chain emerged from a study of cytomegalovirus exposure and HLA in healthy donors. Primers: 60 Vbeta forward and 13 Jbeta reverse. Profiled with immunoSEQ multiplex PCR; TCRdb holds only in-frame clones, not every one. In the table there are 200,000 to 250,000 clones, over 80% of which are singletons. This CDR3 comprises 15 residues. V was clipped by 3 bases and J by 5 bases; unmatched bases: 1. The germline V gene has CDR1 KGHSH and CDR2 LQKENI. Study outcomes and limitations: Earlier analysis yielded a pattern in which most TCR beta V segments were productive about 90% or about 30% of the time. In all likelihood, a cluster of highly shared sequence variants was a sequencing artifact.

This clone was picked up one time. Its cognate antigen is unknown. This chain connects TRBV18 to TRBJ2-1, with 13 bases matching TRBD2. Sequencing used PBMCs. This TCR was recovered from a boy aged 2-15 years in good health and CMV-seronegative. CDR3 nucleotide sequence: TGTGCCAGCTCACCGGGACTAGCGGGGAACAATGAGCAGTTCTTC. This translates into CASSPGLAGNNEQFF.